Below are 29 T cell receptor beta chains sequenced from a single sample in a study of cytomegalovirus exposure and HLA in healthy donors. The study ran its PCR with 60 Vbeta and 13 Jbeta primers. The data were produced by immunoSEQ multiplex PCR, yet TCRdb's version contains in-frame clones alone and is incomplete. The data hold 30,000 to 45,000 clones, with just over 85% observed a single time. The sequencing input was PBMCs. The receptors come from a woman aged 40 to 49 in good health and CMV-seropositive.

CDR3 coding DNA: TGTGCCAGCAAGGGACAGGGGGGTCAGCCCCAGCATTTT. It is translated as CASKGQGGQPQHF. The J gene is TRBJ1-5, the V gene TRBV6-5; the match to TRBD1 covers 11 bases. V shed 7 bases, J shed 6 bases, and the junction held 2 bases outside the gene matches. Germline V gives CDR1 MNHEY, CDR2 SVGAGI. There are 13 residues in the CDR3.

The chain combines TRBV7-9 with TRBJ2-1; maybe TRBD2 (7 bases). The CDR3 is 16 residues long. Germline CDR1 SEHNR, CDR2 FQNEAQ (reference sequence). V shed 1 base and J shed 5 bases, with 15 bases lying between them. CDR3 sequence reads: CASSLEVGGPDNEQFF. As DNA, the CDR3 is TGTGCCAGCAGCTTAGAGGTCGGGGGGCCGGACAATGAGCAGTTCTTC.

This rearrangement joins TRBV4-2 to TRBJ1-6, with D perhaps TRBD1 (5 bases). Trimming pared 0 bases from V and 9 bases from J, leaving 18 bases between. CDR3 size: 17 residues. Germline CDR1 and CDR2: LGHNA and YNFKEQ. CDR3 in amino acids: CASSQDREAGKVSPLHF. The CDR3 DNA follows: TGTGCCAGCAGCCAAGATCGAGAAGCAGGGAAGGTTTCACCCCTCCACTTT.

This clone was seen more than once but under ten times. V gene TRBV6-6 combines with J gene TRBJ1-5, with D hard to call. The germline V gene encodes CDR1 MNHNY and CDR2 SVGAGI (reference sequence). V was trimmed by 6 bases and J by 7 bases, leaving 10 bases between them. The CDR3 is 12 amino acids. DNA of the CDR3: TGTGCCAGCAGGGAGGGTAACCAGCCCCAGCATTTT. It is translated as CASREGNQPQHF.

This chain links TRBV5-1 with TRBJ2-1, with 9 bases aligning to TRBD1. The CDR3 totals 15 residues. The germline gives CDR1 SGHRS, CDR2 YFSETQ. J was trimmed by 8 bases and V by 0 bases; bases with no gene match: 6. In DNA form, the CDR3 reads TGCGCCAGCAGCTTGGAGGACAGGGGTTGGGATGAGCAGTTCTTC. It specifies CASSLEDRGWDEQFF.

CDR3: CATGTSGETQYF. The CDR3 DNA reads TGTGCCACCGGGACTAGCGGAGAGACCCAGTACTTC. This rearrangement joins TRBV25-1 to TRBJ2-5; 11 bases line up with TRBD2. CDR1 MGHDK and CDR2 SYGVNS come from the germline V gene. This CDR3 is built from 12 residues. After removal of 10 bases from V and 4 bases from J, the junction contained 2 bases not matched to a gene. Full variable domain (rest looked up from reference TRBV25-1 and TRBJ2-5): EADIYQTPRYLVIGTGKKITLECSQTMGHDKMYWYQQDPGMELHLIHYSYGVNSTEKGDLSSESTVSRIRTEHFPLTLESARPSHTSQYLCATGTSGETQYFGPGTRLLVL.

The chain recombines TRBV30 with TRBJ2-5; TRBD1 aligns across 10 bases. Germline-derived CDR1 and CDR2 are GTSNPN and SVGIG (reference sequence). Trimming removed 1 base from V and 5 bases from J; junction bases left unmatched: 7. This CDR3 is 15 amino acids long. The CDR3: CAWSAGQGSRETQYF. The CDR3 DNA reads as TGTGCCTGGAGTGCGGGACAGGGGTCTCGGGAGACCCAGTACTTC.

V and J are TRBV7-9 and TRBJ2-1; 11 bases agree with TRBD2. This CDR3 region has 15 residues. The germline V gene has CDR1 SEHNR and CDR2 FQNEAQ (reference sequence). The V segment lost 7 bases and the J segment 5 bases; nucleotides outside the gene matches: 7. This CDR3 reads CASMLAGGPHNEQFF. DNA of the CDR3: TGTGCCAGCATGTTAGCGGGGGGGCCTCACAATGAGCAGTTCTTC. The variable domain in full, completed from reference TRBV7-9 and TRBJ2-1, reads DTGVSQNPRHKITKRGQNVTFRCDPISEHNRLYWYRQTLGQGPEFLTYFQNEAQLEKSRLLSDRFSAERPKGSFSTLEIQRTEQGDSAMYLCASMLAGGPHNEQFFGPGTRLTVL.

V is TRBV7-7 and J is TRBJ2-1; TRBD2 agrees at 13 bases. This CDR3 spans 20 amino acids. Per the germline V gene, CDR1 is SSHAT and CDR2 is FNYEAQ (reference sequence). The trim removed 0 bases at V and 5 bases at J, leaving 13 bases unmatched. CDR3 coding DNA: TGTGCCAGCAGCTTAGCGCCTAGGGGGAGACTAGCGGGGGGCAACAATGAGCAGTTCTTC. Translating it yields CASSLAPRGRLAGGNNEQFF.

This chain links TRBV18 with TRBJ2-7; TRBD1 matches 7 bases. Germline V gene lookup returns CDR1 KGHSH and CDR2 LQKENI. Trimming at V came to 6 bases and at J to 5 bases, leaving 13 bases not matched to a gene. The CDR3 contains 15 residues. CDR3 coding DNA: TGTGCCAGCTCGCAAGGGAATGGACAGGCCCACGAGCAGTACTTC. The encoded protein is CASSQGNGQAHEQYF.

This rearrangement joins TRBV4-3 to TRBJ2-7, with D possibly being TRBD1 (6 bases). The CDR3 totals 16 residues. Between the trimmed V and J ends, which lost 1 base and 4 bases, there was a span of 17 bases. Germline CDR1 reads LGHNA; CDR2 reads YSLEER. DNA for the CDR3: TGCGCCAGCAGCCAAGGATATCCAGGGGTAAGGTACGAGCAGTACTTC. Translating gives CASSQGYPGVRYEQYF.

The CDR3 coding sequence is TGTGCCAGCAGCCCTAGACCCGCCATGAACACTGAAGCTTTCTTT. It codes for CASSPRPAMNTEAFF. V usage is TRBV11-2 and J usage is TRBJ1-1; D is undetermined. The CDR3 is made up of 15 amino acids. The V end lost 5 bases, the J end lost 0 bases, and 13 bases lay between the germline ends. Looked up from germline, CDR1 is SGHAT and CDR2 is FQNNGV.

V usage is TRBV7-9 and J usage is TRBJ1-5; 8 bases agree with TRBD1. Trimming cost V 1 base and J 5 bases; bases outside gene matches: 4. CDR3 size: 15 residues. Germline V CDR1 and CDR2: SEHNR, FQNEAQ (reference sequence). This CDR3 reads CASSLGTGWDQPQHF. The DNA of the CDR3 is TGTGCCAGCAGCTTAGGGACAGGGTGGGATCAGCCCCAGCATTTT.

The chain recombines TRBV6-1 with TRBJ2-7, with a possible D match to TRBD2 (6 bases). The ends were cut back, 7 bases at V and 0 bases at J, with 13 bases in the middle. In germline, CDR1 is MNHNS, CDR2 SASEGT. The CDR3 spans 14 residues. CDR3 amino acids: CASKTGGSSYEQYF. DNA for the CDR3: TGTGCCAGCAAGACCGGGGGTAGCTCCTACGAGCAGTACTTC.

This chain joins TRBV19 and TRBJ1-1, with unresolved D. CDR3 length equals 12 residues. Trimming removed 5 bases from V and 7 bases from J, with 11 bases in between. Germline loops: CDR1 LNHDA, CDR2 SQIVND (reference sequence). CDR3 region: CASSSFVSEAFF. The CDR3 DNA is TGTGCCAGTAGTTCGTTCGTCAGTGAAGCTTTCTTT.

The chain carries TRBV9 and TRBJ2-1; weak D call: TRBD2 (7 bases). The ends were cut back, 5 bases at V and 1 base at J, with 13 bases in the middle. Germline CDR1 reads SGDLS; CDR2 reads YYNGEE. The CDR3 extends over 15 amino acids. In DNA form, the CDR3 reads TGTGCCAGCAGTCTGGAGGGGGGGTCCTACAATGAGCAGTTCTTC. Its translation: CASSLEGGSYNEQFF.

The rearrangement joins TRBV19 to TRBJ2-5; 8 bases fit TRBD1. V trimming: 3 bases; J trimming: 7 bases; junction bases outside the gene matches: 1. Looked up from germline, CDR1 is LNHDA and CDR2 is SQIVND (reference sequence). The CDR3 sequence is 12 residues long. Here the CDR3 reads CASSIDRGTQYF. For the CDR3, the DNA is TGTGCCAGTAGTATTGACAGGGGGACCCAGTACTTC.

The gene calls are TRBV19 and TRBJ1-5; the match to TRBD1 covers 7 bases. CDR3 length: 16 amino acids. The germline V gene encodes CDR1 LNHDA and CDR2 SQIVND (reference sequence). V was pared by 4 bases and J by 6 bases, with 12 bases of the junction left unmatched. The CDR3 DNA reads TGTGCCAGTAGTACCCACACAGGGGTCCGGGGTCAGCCCCAGCATTTT. This gives the protein CASSTHTGVRGQPQHF.

The chain joins TRBV28 to TRBJ1-5; D uncertain. CDR1 and CDR2 (germline): MDHEN, SYDVKM. V was cut by 6 bases and J by 11 bases, with 14 bases left in between. This CDR3 is built from 12 residues. CDR3 DNA sequence: TGTGCCAGCAGCCTTACCTTCATAGCCCAGCATTTT. Encoded protein: CASSLTFIAQHF.

The CDR3 nucleotides are TGTGCCACCCGAACAGGACCCTACGAGCAGTACTTC. Its protein product is CATRTGPYEQYF. The V call is TRBV28, the J call TRBJ2-7; tentative D call: TRBD1 (5 bases). This CDR3 region has 12 residues. Trimming stripped 10 bases from V and 2 bases from J, with 12 bases between. The germline CDR1 and CDR2 sequences are MDHEN and SYDVKM.

This clone was counted once. The chain carries TRBV10-3 and TRBJ1-6, with 9 bases identical to TRBD1. This CDR3 is built from 14 residues. Trimming cost V 7 bases and J 7 bases; bases outside gene matches: 5. Germline V gene sequence: CDR1 ENHRY, CDR2 SYGVKD. The CDR3 nucleotides read TGTGCCATCAAGACGACAGGGGGGAATTCACCCCTCCACTTT. It codes for CAIKTTGGNSPLHF.

In this sample, this clone turned up a few times. V and J are TRBV7-9 and TRBJ1-2; the D is unclear. The germline V and J ends were trimmed by 5 bases and 4 bases, with 29 bases remaining between them. The CDR3 has 19 residues. Germline loops: CDR1 SEHNR, CDR2 FQNEAQ (reference sequence). The CDR3 spells CASSTIGSRPLLSAYGYTF. The CDR3 DNA reads as TGTGCCAGCAGCACAATCGGCAGCAGGCCATTGCTGTCGGCCTATGGCTACACCTTC.

The chain couples TRBV9 to TRBJ2-2; no reliable D call. The V gene's germline CDR1 is SGDLS and CDR2 YYNGEE. There are 17 residues in the CDR3. Trimming stripped 0 bases from V and 4 bases from J, with 16 bases between. CDR3 residues: CASSVAPLGAATGELFF. The DNA of the CDR3 is TGTGCCAGCAGCGTAGCCCCACTGGGCGCAGCCACCGGGGAGCTGTTTTTT.

The chain combines TRBV15 with TRBJ2-2; 10 bases match TRBD1. V was clipped by 2 bases and J by 6 bases; unmatched bases: 6. Germline CDR1 and CDR2: LNHNV and YYDKDF (reference sequence). This CDR3 has 16 amino acids. The chain's CDR3 is CATSRMGQGYAGELFF. In DNA, the CDR3 is TGTGCCACCAGCAGAATGGGACAGGGGTATGCCGGGGAGCTGTTTTTT.

CDR3 residues: CASSPQRGAGNTIYF. The CDR3 nucleotides read TGTGCCAGCAGCCCACAACGGGGAGCCGGGAACACCATATATTTT. The J gene is TRBJ1-3, the V gene TRBV9; no firm D call. Deletions cut 4 bases from V and 7 bases from J, with 18 bases between. The length of the CDR3 is 15 residues. Germline loops: CDR1 SGDLS, CDR2 YYNGEE.

The rearrangement links TRBV15 to TRBJ1-2; D is undetermined. The CDR3 runs to 14 residues. V was clipped by 0 bases and J by 5 bases, with 10 bases between them. Germline V gene data show CDR1 as LNHNV and CDR2 as YYDKDF (reference sequence). This chain's CDR3 is CATSRERQDYGYTF. CDR3 in DNA: TGTGCCACCAGCAGAGAGCGTCAGGATTATGGCTACACCTTC.

A word on this clone: A read error is likely, as this CDR3 ends without the conserved phenylalanine or tryptophan. Because the CDR3's place on the DNA is in doubt, the DNA is left out and the CDR3 is given as listed by TCRdb. The chain carries TRBV11-2 and TRBJ2-3; the table's D call, TRBD2, was not checked against the DNA. CDR1 and CDR2 from the germline V gene are SGHAT and FQNNGV. Ends included, the CDR3 has 13 residues. The CDR3 protein is CASSLTREAGITV.

In nucleotides, the CDR3 is TGTGCCAGCTCACCGCAGGCAGATACGCAGTATTTT. It is translated as CASSPQADTQYF. The V gene is TRBV18, the J gene TRBJ2-3; D uncertain. The CDR3 sequence is 12 residues long. Germline lookup yields CDR1 KGHSH and CDR2 LQKENI. V was trimmed by 3 bases and J by 4 bases, leaving 5 bases between them.

V usage is TRBV28 and J usage is TRBJ2-5; 8 bases map to TRBD2. The CDR3 is 14 amino acids. V shed 4 bases and J 5 bases; nucleotides not matched to a gene: 6. The germline V gene encodes CDR1 MDHEN and CDR2 SYDVKM. CDR3 protein: CASSSGGQTETQYF. CDR3 sequence (DNA): TGTGCCAGCAGTTCGGGGGGGCAGACGGAGACCCAGTACTTC.